Listed here are 23 T cell receptor beta chains from one sample, sequenced in a study of cytomegalovirus exposure and HLA in healthy donors. PCR amplification relied on 60 Vbeta primers (plus 13 Jbeta primers). Profiling relied on immunoSEQ multiplex PCR, and the TCRdb table lists in-frame clones only, not all of them. The sample contains fewer than 200,000 clones, around 86% of which appear only once. Sequenced material: PBMCs. The receptor set was obtained from a man aged 50-59 years in good health and CMV-seronegative.

This clone was detected only once. The rearrangement joins TRBV2 to TRBJ1-2; 8 nucleotides agree with TRBD1. Per germline, CDR1 SNHLY and CDR2 FYNNEI. The CDR3 sequence is 16 residues long. V gave up 6 bases and J gave up 2 bases; unmatched junction bases: 11. CDR3 nucleotides: TGTGCCAGCAGGATTCTAGGACAGGGAAGGAACTATGGCTACACCTTC. Protein sequence: CASRILGQGRNYGYTF. Filled out from reference TRBV2 and TRBJ1-2, the complete variable domain reads EPEVTQTPSHQVTQMGQEVILRCVPISNHLYFYWYRQILGQKVEFLVSFYNNEISEKSEIFDDQFSVERPDGSNFTLKIRSTKLEDSAMYFCASRILGQGRNYGYTFGSGTRLTVV.

V usage is TRBV6-6 and J usage is TRBJ2-5; TRBD1 agrees at 10 bases. From germline, CDR1 is MNHNY and CDR2 SVGAGI (reference sequence). With V trimmed by 5 bases and J by 9 bases, 6 bases remained unmatched. CDR3 length equals 13 residues. CDR3 protein: CASSTGQGGSQYF. For the CDR3, the DNA is TGTGCCAGCAGTACCGGACAGGGGGGGTCCCAGTACTTC.

A remark on this clone: At one end, the junction sequence differs from germline, possibly due to a read error. This sample also contains other DNA sequences that code for the same CDR3. The CDR3 loop is CASSTRQGRNSGNTIYF. As DNA, the CDR3 is TGTGCCAGCAGCACCCGACAGGGGCGAAACTCTGGAAACACCATATACTTT. The genes are TRBV13 and TRBJ1-3, with TRBD1 matching over 8 bases. Germline lookup yields CDR1 PRHDT and CDR2 FYEKMQ (reference sequence). The CDR3 is 17 amino acids.

The V call is TRBV28, the J call TRBJ2-7; D remains ambiguous. V was pared by 5 bases and J by 2 bases, with 7 bases between. This CDR3 comprises 12 residues. Germline CDR1 is MDHEN and CDR2 is SYDVKM. This CDR3 reads CASSPPTYEQYF. The CDR3 DNA reads as TGTGCCAGCAGTCCCCCCACCTACGAGCAGTACTTC.

This clone has only a few counts. V gene TRBV5-4 combines with J gene TRBJ1-3; D perhaps matches TRBD1 (6 bases). Germline values: CDR1 SGHNT, CDR2 YYREEE (reference sequence). The CDR3 covers 15 residues. With 4 bases removed from V and 2 bases from J, the gap between germline ends came to 13 bases. This CDR3 reads CASSTAGGPGNTIYF. The CDR3 region has the DNA TGTGCCAGCAGCACGGCCGGGGGGCCTGGAAACACCATATATTTT.

In DNA, the CDR3 is TGCGCCAGCAGCCAACAACAGCCTGGGGCCAACGTCCTGACTTTC. Translated, it gives CASSQQQPGANVLTF. The chain couples TRBV4-3 to TRBJ2-6; D ambiguous. V was trimmed by 2 bases and J by 2 bases, leaving 7 bases between them. The CDR3 contains 15 residues. Germline CDR1 and CDR2: LGHNA and YSLEER.

On this clone: The junction departs from the called germline gene at one end, perhaps through a read error. In nucleotides, the CDR3 is TGTTCCAGCAGCTCCGTAGGTAACAGTTACGCTGAAGCTTTCTTT. Encoded protein: CSSSSVGNSYAEAFF. The V gene is TRBV7-9, the J gene TRBJ1-1; unclear D gene. The CDR3 is 15 amino acids. Germline V gives CDR1 SEHNR, CDR2 FQNEAQ (reference sequence).

The chain employs TRBV19 and TRBJ2-3; D remains unclear. Trimming took 5 bases from V and 4 from J, leaving 10 bases between them. From germline, CDR1 is LNHDA and CDR2 SQIVND (reference sequence). CDR3 length: 13 amino acids. CDR3 region: CASSSSRADTQYF. The DNA of the CDR3 is TGTGCCAGTAGTTCCAGCCGGGCAGATACGCAGTATTTT.

V usage is TRBV7-2 and J usage is TRBJ2-5; unclear D gene. This CDR3 spans 13 amino acids. V lost 1 base to trimming and J lost 2 bases, with 5 bases between them. Germline V lookup: CDR1 SGHTA, CDR2 FQGNSA. The CDR3 DNA is TGTGCCAGCAGCTTAGTGCTACAAGAGACCCAGTACTTC. It translates to CASSLVLQETQYF.

The J gene is TRBJ1-1, the V gene TRBV7-6; D gene unclear. From germline, CDR1 is SGHVS and CDR2 FNYEAQ. This CDR3 has 15 residues. V lost 2 bases, J lost 4 bases, and 14 bases lay in between. This CDR3 is CASSLSLTGGTEAFF. The CDR3 DNA reads as TGTGCCAGCAGCTTAAGTTTGACGGGTGGCACTGAAGCTTTCTTT.

The chain couples TRBV6-5 to TRBJ1-1; no definite D call. CDR3 size: 14 residues. V was pared by 4 bases and J by 5 bases, with 14 bases between. Germline V gene sequence: CDR1 MNHEY, CDR2 SVGAGI. This CDR3 is CASSSGGQNTEAFF. The CDR3 nucleotides read TGTGCCAGCAGTTCTGGCGGCCAGAATACTGAAGCTTTCTTT.

This sequence joins TRBV5-6 and TRBJ2-3, with D maybe TRBD1 (6 bases). The germline V and J ends were trimmed by 0 bases and 6 bases, with 14 bases remaining between them. The CDR3 consists of 15 residues. Germline CDR1 SGHDT, CDR2 YYEEEE. The CDR3 coding sequence is TGTGCCAGCAGCTTGGTAGGGGGATCTATGGATACGCAGTATTTT. It encodes CASSLVGGSMDTQYF.

J is TRBJ2-4 and V is TRBV5-1; 11 bases match TRBD1. The CDR3 spans 18 residues. Looked up from germline, CDR1 is SGHRS and CDR2 is YFSETQ. Trimming at V came to 3 bases and at J to 0 bases, leaving 8 bases not matched to a gene. CDR3 sequence: CASSSGTGGYSAKNIQYF. CDR3 sequence (DNA): TGCGCCAGCAGCTCGGGGACAGGGGGGTACTCAGCCAAAAACATTCAGTACTTC.

Only one count was recorded for this clone. The V call is TRBV29-1, the J call TRBJ2-2; TRBD2 matches at 7 bases. V trimming: 7 bases; J trimming: 6 bases; junction bases outside the gene matches: 11. Germline V gene lookup returns CDR1 SQVTM and CDR2 ANQGSEA. The CDR3 is 14 residues long. The CDR3 DNA follows: TGCAGCGGGGGGGGGACTCCTGGCGCCGGGGAGCTGTTTTTT. Translation: CSGGGTPGAGELFF.

This chain uses TRBV9 with TRBJ2-1; 13 bases match TRBD2. This CDR3 comprises 16 residues. CDR1 and CDR2 (germline): SGDLS, YYNGEE. Trimming removed 3 bases from V and 7 bases from J; junction bases left unmatched: 7. The CDR3 coding sequence is TGTGCCAGCAGCGCCCAACTAGCGGGGGGGTCTAATGAGCAGTTCTTC. Protein product: CASSAQLAGGSNEQFF.

The CDR3 DNA sequence: TGTGCCAGCAGGAGCGGGAGATGGTGGGATACGCAGTATTTT. Encoded protein: CASRSGRWWDTQYF. The chain links TRBV6-5 to TRBJ2-3; 8 nucleotides agree with TRBD2. The germline gives CDR1 MNHEY, CDR2 SVGAGI. The CDR3 sequence is 14 residues long. Losses at the gene ends were 6 bases for V and 6 bases for J; bases not matched to a gene: 8.

V is TRBV28 and J is TRBJ2-5, with TRBD2 as a possible D gene (5 bases). The CDR3 is made up of 13 amino acids. Germline lookup yields CDR1 MDHEN and CDR2 SYDVKM. V was clipped by 8 bases and J by 7 bases, with 17 bases between them. CDR3 sequence (DNA): TGTGCCAGCGCCGAACTAGTCGCAGGGACCCAGTACTTC. This codes for CASAELVAGTQYF.

The chain combines TRBV6-5 with TRBJ1-3, with a weak D call TRBD1 (5 bases). The CDR3 has 15 residues. Germline V lookup: CDR1 MNHEY, CDR2 SVGAGI. V was clipped by 0 bases and J by 0 bases, with 6 bases between them. CDR3 DNA sequence: TGTGCCAGCAGTTACTCAGGGGACTCTGGAAACACCATATATTTT. It translates to CASSYSGDSGNTIYF.

This chain's CDR3 is CASSLAAGSNTEAFF. Here the CDR3 DNA reads TGTGCCAGCAGCTTAGCGGCGGGATCGAACACTGAAGCTTTCTTT. V gene TRBV7-2 combines with J gene TRBJ1-1; D not resolved. Trimming left V 0 bases short and J 1 base short, with 9 bases between. The CDR3 loop spans 15 amino acids. Germline V CDR1 and CDR2: SGHTA, FQGNSA.

This chain links TRBV7-9 with TRBJ2-7, with 12 bases matching TRBD1. J gave up 7 bases and V 4 bases, and 14 bases lay outside the gene matches. Germline V lookup: CDR1 SEHNR, CDR2 FQNEAQ (reference sequence). There are 17 residues in the CDR3. The CDR3 loop is CASSSLITGTGGEEQYF. CDR3 nucleotide sequence: TGTGCCAGCAGCTCGCTTATAACCGGGACAGGGGGCGAGGAGCAGTACTTC.

The genes are TRBV5-4 and TRBJ2-7; perhaps TRBD1 as D (6 bases). Trimming shortened V by 1 base and J by 3 bases, and 14 bases separated the two germline ends. This CDR3 is 15 amino acids long. Germline V gene sequence: CDR1 SGHNT, CDR2 YYREEE (reference sequence). In nucleotides, the CDR3 is TGTGCCAGCAGCTTGCAGGGGAACTATGTCTACGAGCAGTACTTC. This sequence encodes CASSLQGNYVYEQYF.

The J gene is TRBJ2-3, the V gene TRBV6-1; 8 bases agree with TRBD2. V shed 4 bases and J 1 base; nucleotides not matched to a gene: 10. This CDR3 comprises 17 residues. Germline lookup yields CDR1 MNHNS and CDR2 SASEGT. CDR3 bases: TGTGCCAGCAGTGGAGGGGTCCCGCGGGGGGGCACAGATACGCAGTATTTT. It encodes CASSGGVPRGGTDTQYF.

This clone appeared a single time. The CDR3 DNA sequence: TGTGCCAGCAGTTTTTGGGATAGGACTCTAGCGGGAAGAGTGAATGAGCAGTTCTTC. Amino acid sequence: CASSFWDRTLAGRVNEQFF. J is TRBJ2-1 and V is TRBV28, with TRBD2 matching over 9 bases. With V trimmed by 3 bases and J by 7 bases, 19 bases remained unmatched. This CDR3 has 19 residues. Germline CDR1 MDHEN, CDR2 SYDVKM.